The 30 T cell receptor beta chains below were found in one sample sequenced in a study of T cells in Graves' hyperthyroidism and ophthalmopathy. Amplified TCR beta CDR3 regions derived from RNA transcripts. Carried out on the TCR CDR3, a first-round RT-PCR used the HTBI primer set. TCRdb redid the calling of the multiplex PCR reads with MiXCR, one entry per CDR3 protein. The sample includes about 500,000 distinct CDR3 sequences, 13% to 15% of them seen just once. Sample: blood. These receptors came from a woman aged 18-30 years with Graves' hyperthyroidism.

In this sample, this clonotype turned up many times. The V call is TRBV2, the J call TRBJ1-1, with D possibly being TRBD1 (5 bases). Germline lookup yields CDR1 SNHLY and CDR2 FYNNEI. The CDR3 loop spans 14 amino acids. Deletions cut 8 bases from V and 1 base from J, with 14 bases between. CDR3 DNA: TGTGCCAGCTCCGAGGAGGGGTGGAACACTGAAGCTTTCTTT. Protein sequence: CASSEEGWNTEAFF.

This clonotype came up many times. CDR3 coding DNA: TGCAGTGCTAGAGATGCAACTAGCGGGTGGTACGAGCAGTACTTC. This translates into CSARDATSGWYEQYF. The chain recombines TRBV20-1 with TRBJ2-7; TRBD2 agrees at 9 bases. The V segment lost 0 bases and the J segment 4 bases; nucleotides outside the gene matches: 7. The CDR3 runs to 15 residues. The V gene's germline CDR1 is DFQATT and CDR2 SNEGSKA (reference sequence).

This clonotype came up many times. CDR3 nucleotides: TGTGCCAGCAGCCTAGGGCGGAGTGAGCAGTTCTTC. Its translation: CASSLGRSEQFF. The chain is built from TRBV7-3 and TRBJ2-1, with D unclear. Germline loops: CDR1 SGHTA, CDR2 FQGTGA. CDR3 length: 12 amino acids. Trimming removed 5 bases from V and 9 bases from J, with 11 bases in between.

This clonotype was seen repeatedly, ten times or more. This chain joins TRBV9 and TRBJ2-1; 8 bases fit TRBD2. The CDR3 is 16 amino acids. Germline V gives CDR1 SGDLS, CDR2 YYNGEE. V was pared by 0 bases and J by 6 bases, with 8 bases of the junction left unmatched. As DNA, the CDR3 is TGTGCCAGCAGCGTAGATCTGGCTAGCGGGCCCAATGAGCAGTTCTTC. Amino acids: CASSVDLASGPNEQFF.

This chain uses TRBV30 with TRBJ1-2, with D possibly matching TRBD1 (5 bases). There are 15 residues in the CDR3. The V end was cut by 0 bases, the J end by 4 bases, with 15 bases between. The V gene's germline CDR1 is GTSNPN and CDR2 SVGIG (reference sequence). CDR3 in DNA: TGTGCCTGGAGTGTAAACTCCGGCGGGGGCTATGGCTACACCTTC. Protein: CAWSVNSGGGYGYTF.

This clonotype was detected many times. The V call is TRBV6-1, the J call TRBJ1-2, with D uncertain. V lost 5 bases, J lost 0 bases, and 19 bases lay in between. The CDR3 spans 17 residues. The germline V gene encodes CDR1 MNHNS and CDR2 SASEGT. CDR3 amino acids: CASSFTQVGYANYGYTF. DNA of the CDR3: TGTGCCAGCAGTTTTACACAAGTAGGCTACGCTAACTATGGCTACACCTTC.

This clonotype was recorded many times. The chain is built from TRBV11-3 and TRBJ2-7; D might be TRBD1 (5 bases). Germline V gives CDR1 SGHNT, CDR2 YENEEA. The CDR3 extends over 16 amino acids. Trimming took off 3 bases at V and 0 bases at J, with 15 bases between the two ends. This chain's CDR3 is CASSFPGINYSYEQYF. In nucleotides, the CDR3 is TGTGCCAGCAGCTTTCCAGGGATCAACTACTCCTACGAGCAGTACTTC.

This clonotype has at least ten counts. CDR3 in amino acids: CASFLGGNSPLHF. For the CDR3, the DNA is TGTGCCAGCTTCCTCGGGGGGAATTCACCCCTCCACTTT. J is TRBJ1-6 and V is TRBV6-1; TRBD1 might be the D (5 bases). The germline gives CDR1 MNHNS, CDR2 SASEGT. With 8 bases removed from V and 7 bases from J, the gap between germline ends came to 12 bases. The CDR3 is 13 residues long.

This clonotype came up many times. This chain joins TRBV24-1 and TRBJ2-5; 7 bases match TRBD1. Looked up from germline, CDR1 is KGHDR and CDR2 is SFDVKD. The V and J ends lost 3 bases and 7 bases, in that order; junction bases with no gene match: 16. The CDR3 runs 17 residues. CDR3 nucleotide sequence: TGTGCCACCAGTGATCCCCGACAGGGCAGGCCCGGAGGGACCCAGTACTTC. Amino acid sequence: CATSDPRQGRPGGTQYF.

This clonotype showed up just a few times. The V gene is TRBV19, the J gene TRBJ2-4; D is possibly TRBD1 (5 bases). V shed 3 bases and J shed 11 bases, with 8 bases lying between them. Germline lookup yields CDR1 LNHDA and CDR2 SQIVND (reference sequence). The CDR3 contains 11 residues. The CDR3 bases are TGTGCCAGTAGTATGGGGCTCCTTCAGTACTTC. Translated: CASSMGLLQYF.

This clonotype has a count of ten or more. The chain combines TRBV10-3 with TRBJ2-7; a possible D gene is TRBD2 (6 bases). CDR1 is ENHRY, CDR2 SYGVKD, per germline. The CDR3 is made up of 14 amino acids. Trimming stripped 7 bases from V and 6 bases from J, with 19 bases between. The DNA for the CDR3 is TGTGCCATCAAGAGGGGAGGAGGCTCAGCCGAGCAGTACTTC. Translation gives CAIKRGGGSAEQYF.

This clonotype was picked up a small number of times. V usage is TRBV10-2 and J usage is TRBJ1-5, with D possibly matching TRBD1 (5 bases). Trimming removed 6 bases from V and 2 bases from J, with 11 bases in between. The length of the CDR3 is 14 residues. Germline V gene lookup returns CDR1 WSHSY and CDR2 SAAADI. CDR3 sequence reads: CASSQGWGNQPQHF. The CDR3 DNA reads as TGCGCCAGCAGCCAGGGTTGGGGCAATCAGCCCCAGCATTTT.

This clonotype was found many times. The rearrangement uses TRBV20-1 and TRBJ1-1; D possibly corresponds to TRBD1 (5 bases). This CDR3 contains 12 residues. Germline lookup yields CDR1 DFQATT and CDR2 SNEGSKA (reference sequence). The CDR3 DNA is TGCAGGCCAGGGTTATCGAACACTGAAGCTTTCTTT. Protein: CRPGLSNTEAFF.

There are many counts of this clonotype. The chain links TRBV3-1 to TRBJ1-4; D unresolved. The CDR3 consists of 15 residues. CDR1 is LGHDT, CDR2 YNNKEL, per germline (reference sequence). Trimming cost V 2 bases and J 3 bases, with 10 bases left between them. Here the CDR3 DNA reads TGTGCCAGCAGCCAAAGATCGTCGGCTAATGAAAAACTGTTTTTT. Encoded protein: CASSQRSSANEKLFF. The complete variable domain, with remaining parts taken from reference TRBV3-1 and TRBJ1-4, reads DTAVSQTPKYLVTQMGNDKSIKCEQNLGHDTMYWYKQDSKKFLKIMFSYNNKELIINETVPNRFSPKSPDKAHLNLHINSLELGDSAVYFCASSQRSSANEKLFFGSGTQLSVL.

This clonotype appeared many times. The gene calls are TRBV10-3 and TRBJ2-7, with a tentative D call TRBD1 (6 bases). This CDR3 has 17 amino acids. Germline V CDR1 and CDR2: ENHRY, SYGVKD. V lost 0 bases, J lost 3 bases, and 18 bases lay in between. The CDR3 here is CAISESQGRSPSYEQYF. The CDR3 bases are TGTGCCATCAGTGAGTCGCAGGGGCGGTCCCCTAGCTACGAGCAGTACTTC.

At least ten counts were recorded for this clonotype. The chain employs TRBV5-1 and TRBJ2-3; perhaps TRBD1 as D (6 bases). Deletions cut 0 bases from V and 5 bases from J, with 13 bases between. The germline gives CDR1 SGHRS, CDR2 YFSETQ. The CDR3 has 15 residues. The CDR3 DNA follows: TGCGCCAGCAGCTTGGACTGGGAAGGGGGAGATACGCAGTATTTT. Its protein is CASSLDWEGGDTQYF.

In its sample, this clonotype was seen many times. The rearrangement uses TRBV19 and TRBJ2-7; 10 bases map to TRBD2. Germline V CDR1 and CDR2: LNHDA, SQIVND (reference sequence). The trim removed 10 bases at V and 2 bases at J, leaving 8 bases unmatched. This CDR3 region has 14 residues. CDR3 loop: CATKRTSGAYEQYF. CDR3 DNA: TGTGCCACCAAGAGGACTAGCGGAGCCTACGAGCAGTACTTC.

This clonotype showed up many times. The V call is TRBV12-3 or TRBV12-4, the J call TRBJ2-1; 9 bases are a match to TRBD1. Trimming cost V 5 bases and J 7 bases; bases outside gene matches: 15. The CDR3 sequence is 17 residues long. CDR3 loop: CASSQALPGQGGNEQFF. The CDR3 DNA reads TGTGCCAGCAGTCAAGCCTTACCGGGACAGGGTGGGAATGAGCAGTTCTTC.

The genes are TRBV24-1 and TRBJ2-2; unclear D gene. There are 14 residues in the CDR3. In germline, CDR1 is KGHDR, CDR2 SFDVKD. Deletions cut 4 bases from V and 3 bases from J, with 8 bases between. As DNA, the CDR3 is TGTGCCACCAGTGAACCCCGGGACACCGGGGAGCTGTTTTTT. It codes for CATSEPRDTGELFF.

This clonotype was seen only a few times. The genes are TRBV7-3 and TRBJ2-1; D uncertain. The germline V gene encodes CDR1 SGHTA and CDR2 FQGTGA. The CDR3 sequence is 13 residues long. Trimming stripped 0 bases from V and 9 bases from J, with 9 bases between. The CDR3 nucleotides read TGTGCCAGCAGCTTAACTAGGTTCAGTGAGCAGTTCTTC. It encodes CASSLTRFSEQFF.

This clonotype was detected ten times or more. V and J are TRBV11-3 and TRBJ2-1; maybe TRBD2 (5 bases). The CDR3 loop spans 15 amino acids. Trimming pared 0 bases from V and 3 bases from J, leaving 9 bases between. Germline V gives CDR1 SGHNT, CDR2 YENEEA. The CDR3 DNA is TGTGCCAGCAGCTTAGACGCTAGCCTCTACAATGAGCAGTTCTTC. Translation: CASSLDASLYNEQFF.

In its sample, this clonotype was seen many times. This rearrangement joins TRBV28 to TRBJ1-3; D call uncertain. V dropped 5 bases and J dropped 3 bases, with 14 bases sitting between them. The CDR3 is made up of 15 amino acids. Germline-derived CDR1 and CDR2 are MDHEN and SYDVKM. CDR3 sequence (DNA): TGTGCCAGCAGTCCCTTTTCCGGGATTGGAAACACCATATATTTT. Translating it yields CASSPFSGIGNTIYF.

This clonotype has ten or more counts. V gene TRBV19 combines with J gene TRBJ1-4; TRBD1 matches 7 bases. Germline CDR1 LNHDA, CDR2 SQIVND (reference sequence). The CDR3 contains 13 residues. Germline trimming cut 6 bases from V and 4 bases from J; bases unmatched to any gene: 2. CDR3 amino acids: CASRGQFNEKLFF. DNA of the CDR3: TGTGCCAGTAGGGGACAGTTTAATGAAAAACTGTTTTTT.

V usage is TRBV19 and J usage is TRBJ2-7; TRBD2 is a possible D gene (6 bases). CDR3 length: 15 amino acids. The ends were cut back, 5 bases at V and 0 bases at J, with 14 bases in the middle. Germline V gene sequence: CDR1 LNHDA, CDR2 SQIVND (reference sequence). This CDR3 reads CASSSGLLSSYEQYF. Here the CDR3 DNA reads TGTGCCAGTAGTTCGGGACTGCTTAGCTCCTACGAGCAGTACTTC.

This clonotype was detected only a few times. The chain carries TRBV7-8 and TRBJ1-6; D is uncertain. Germline loops: CDR1 SGHVS, CDR2 FQNEAQ. V was pared by 3 bases and J by 0 bases, with 21 bases between. This CDR3 is built from 20 residues. CDR3 coding DNA: TGTGCCAGCAGCTTTCGCCCCATAAGTCGGGTGAGCTCCTATAATTCACCCCTCCACTTT. This gives the protein CASSFRPISRVSSYNSPLHF.

This clonotype has at least ten counts. CDR3 sequence: CASSLVFGEAFF. CDR3 DNA: TGCGCCAGCAGCTTGGTTTTCGGAGAAGCTTTCTTT. The rearrangement uses TRBV5-1 and TRBJ1-1; D is ambiguous. Germline lookup yields CDR1 SGHRS and CDR2 YFSETQ. V was trimmed by 0 bases and J by 8 bases, leaving 8 bases between them. The CDR3 length is 12 residues.

This clonotype has more than one count but fewer than ten. The chain employs TRBV19 and TRBJ2-7; 8 nucleotides align to TRBD1. The CDR3 length is 14 residues. Trimming at V came to 6 bases and at J to 5 bases, leaving 9 bases not matched to a gene. The germline V gene encodes CDR1 LNHDA and CDR2 SQIVND (reference sequence). CDR3 protein: CASSLRDRRHEQYF. The CDR3 bases are TGTGCCAGTAGCCTCCGGGACAGGCGGCACGAGCAGTACTTC.

The chain combines TRBV2 with TRBJ2-3; 11 bases align to TRBD2. The CDR3 spans 14 residues. The J segment lost 8 bases and the V segment lost 6 bases, leaving 7 bases of the junction unmatched. Looked up from germline, CDR1 is SNHLY and CDR2 is FYNNEI. CDR3 protein: CASRPTSGKGTQYF. The CDR3 coding sequence is TGTGCCAGCAGACCGACTAGCGGGAAGGGTACGCAGTATTTT.

This clonotype was found many times. The chain combines TRBV12-3 or TRBV12-4 with TRBJ1-2; no clear D. This CDR3 has 14 residues. The ends were cut back, 3 bases at V and 3 bases at J, with 11 bases in the middle. CDR3 loop: CASSFSPWDYGYTF. CDR3 coding DNA: TGTGCCAGCAGTTTTTCCCCGTGGGACTATGGCTACACCTTC.

In its sample, this clonotype was seen many times. The chain carries TRBV12-3 or TRBV12-4 and TRBJ1-4, with TRBD1 identical over 7 bases. This CDR3 is 16 amino acids long. The J segment lost 13 bases and the V segment lost 6 bases, leaving 20 bases of the junction unmatched. This CDR3 reads CASSIQPFTPGQILFF. Here the CDR3 DNA reads TGTGCCAGCAGCATCCAACCTTTTACCCCGGGACAGATACTGTTTTTT.